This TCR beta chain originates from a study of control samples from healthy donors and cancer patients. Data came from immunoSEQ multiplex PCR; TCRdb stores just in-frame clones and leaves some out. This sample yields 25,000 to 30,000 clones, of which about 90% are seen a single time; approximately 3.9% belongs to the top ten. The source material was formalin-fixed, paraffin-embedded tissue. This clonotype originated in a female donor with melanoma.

In DNA form, the CDR3 reads TGTGCCAGTAGGGGGACTAGTGCCTACAATGAGCAGTTCTTC. It codes for CASRGTSAYNEQFF. V gene TRBV19 combines with J gene TRBJ2-1, with 8 bases aligning to TRBD2. With 6 bases clipped from V and 2 bases from J, the junction kept 3 bases outside the gene matches. The CDR3 extends over 14 amino acids. CDR1 is LNHDA and CDR2 is SQIVND in the germline V gene (reference sequence).